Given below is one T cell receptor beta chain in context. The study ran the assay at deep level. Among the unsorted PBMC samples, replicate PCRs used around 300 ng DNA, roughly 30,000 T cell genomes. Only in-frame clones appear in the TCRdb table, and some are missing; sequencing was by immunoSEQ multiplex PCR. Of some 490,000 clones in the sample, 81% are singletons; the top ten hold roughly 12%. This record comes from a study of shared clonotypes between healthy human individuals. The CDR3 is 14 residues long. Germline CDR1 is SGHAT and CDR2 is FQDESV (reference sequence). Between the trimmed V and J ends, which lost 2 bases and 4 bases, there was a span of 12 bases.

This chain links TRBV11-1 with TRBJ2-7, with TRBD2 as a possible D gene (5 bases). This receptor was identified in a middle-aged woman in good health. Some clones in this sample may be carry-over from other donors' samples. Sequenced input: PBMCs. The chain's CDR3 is CASSLRASWYEQYF. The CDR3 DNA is TGTGCCAGCAGCTTAAGAGCTAGCTGGTACGAGCAGTACTTC.